The 20 T cell receptor beta chains in this list originate from one sample, sequenced in a study of vaccination and CD4 T cells after COVID-19. Sequence data for DNA of cultured CD4+ T cells were generated by the Oncomine TCR Beta short-read assay. MiXCR, run by TCRdb on the PCR reads, gives a single entry per CDR3 protein. The table lists roughly 6,500 distinct CDR3 sequences, about 33% of them singletons, with approximately 28% in the top ten. Treatment noted: 10-day PBMC culture with coronavirus spike peptide pools or control peptides (ViraFEST assay). Researchers collected the unexposed donor's CD4+ T cells before the COVID-19 pandemic (2011-2018). The antigens these receptors bind are not known. The material sequenced was CD4+ T cells from blood, cultured in vitro. The receptor set was obtained from a human donor in good health.

V and J are TRBV11-2 and TRBJ1-2; D unresolved. V lost 3 bases to trimming and J lost 0 bases, with 14 bases between them. In germline, CDR1 is SGHAT, CDR2 FQNNGV. This CDR3 has 16 amino acids. CDR3 protein: CASSLGFGQANYGYTF. CDR3 sequence (DNA): TGTGCCAGCAGCTTGGGGTTTGGGCAAGCTAACTATGGCTACACCTTC.

V and J are TRBV7-3 and TRBJ2-6; D gene ambiguous. This CDR3 contains 15 residues. CDR1 is SGHTA and CDR2 is FQGTGA in the germline V gene. Trimming removed 2 bases at V and 2 bases at J, with 7 bases between. CDR3 in amino acids: CASSLANAGANVLTF. The DNA for the CDR3 is TGTGCCAGCAGCTTAGCAAACGCTGGGGCCAACGTCCTGACTTTC.

The chain joins TRBV5-1 to TRBJ1-2; the D gene is possibly TRBD1 (5 bases). This CDR3 is built from 15 residues. Germline-derived CDR1 and CDR2 are SGHRS and YFSETQ. Trimming removed 4 bases at V and 6 bases at J, with 19 bases between. CDR3 nucleotide sequence: TGCGCCAGCAGCGTGGGTACGGGGCCGAGTAATGGCTACACCTTC. Amino acids: CASSVGTGPSNGYTF.

The chain links TRBV6-1 to TRBJ2-1, with D maybe TRBD1 (5 bases). This CDR3 has 17 amino acids. Per germline, CDR1 MNHNS and CDR2 SASEGT. Trimming pared 6 bases from V and 5 bases from J, leaving 23 bases between. The DNA of the CDR3 is TGTGCCAGCAGCCCCAAGGGGCTAGGGGCTGAAAACAATGAGCAGTTCTTC. Protein: CASSPKGLGAENNEQFF.

A few counts support this clonotype. V is TRBV5-6 and J is TRBJ2-5, with 15 positions matching TRBD2. The CDR3 has 15 residues. The junction had 1 base not matched to a gene; V was cut back by 4 bases and J by 3 bases. Looked up from germline, CDR1 is SGHDT and CDR2 is YYEEEE. CDR3 sequence: CASSRTSGGEETQYF. The CDR3 region has the DNA TGTGCCAGCAGCCGGACTAGCGGGGGGGAAGAGACCCAGTACTTC.

The rearrangement uses TRBV5-4 and TRBJ2-7; D is perhaps TRBD1 or TRBD2 (5 bases each). V was clipped by 4 bases and J by 2 bases, with 10 bases between them. The CDR3 sequence is 13 residues long. CDR1 and CDR2 (germline): SGHNT, YYREEE (reference sequence). The CDR3 reads CASSQGETYEQYF. For the CDR3, the DNA is TGTGCCAGCAGCCAGGGAGAAACCTACGAGCAGTACTTC.

This clonotype was found a few times. The chain has TRBV6-4 and TRBJ2-3, with a weak D call TRBD2 (6 bases). The CDR3 contains 15 residues. Germline CDR1 and CDR2: MRHNA and SNTAGT. Trimming took 0 bases from V and 2 from J, leaving 9 bases between them. The CDR3 here is CASSDSSGHTDTQYF. CDR3 DNA: TGTGCCAGCAGTGACTCAAGCGGGCACACAGATACGCAGTATTTT.

This clonotype occurred a few times. The V gene is TRBV20-1, the J gene TRBJ1-1; D remains unclear. Trimming shortened V by 6 bases and J by 4 bases, and 18 bases separated the two germline ends. The CDR3 extends over 14 amino acids. The germline gives CDR1 DFQATT, CDR2 SNEGSKA (reference sequence). The CDR3 nucleotides read TGCAGTGCCGAAAACAGAGGTCGGGGCACTGAAGCTTTCTTT. Protein sequence: CSAENRGRGTEAFF.

The V call is TRBV5-1, the J call TRBJ1-1, with D possibly matching TRBD1 (5 bases). The CDR3 covers 14 residues. Per the germline V gene, CDR1 is SGHRS and CDR2 is YFSETQ. The germline V and J ends were trimmed by 2 bases and 4 bases, with 12 bases remaining between them. This CDR3 is CASSFKRGSTEAFF. CDR3 nucleotides: TGCGCCAGCAGCTTTAAGAGGGGCTCCACTGAAGCTTTCTTT.

The rearrangement uses TRBV4-1 and TRBJ1-5; the D gene is possibly TRBD1 (5 bases). The CDR3 runs 16 residues. Germline V gene sequence: CDR1 MGHRA, CDR2 YSYEKL. The V and J ends lost 6 bases and 7 bases respectively, with 22 bases between them. The CDR3, as DNA: TGCGCCAGCAGACACCCACGGGGCCAGGCAAGCCAGCCCCAGCATTTT. Protein product: CASRHPRGQASQPQHF.

The chain combines TRBV6-5 with TRBJ1-2; tentatively, D is TRBD1 (5 bases). This CDR3 has 16 amino acids. Germline V gene lookup returns CDR1 MNHEY and CDR2 SVGAGI. V was trimmed by 0 bases and J by 8 bases, leaving 19 bases between them. Written as DNA, the CDR3 is TGTGCCAGCAGTTACTCGATCTCGGCAGAGGGGTCGGGCTACACCTTC. Protein sequence: CASSYSISAEGSGYTF.

The chain combines TRBV7-2 with TRBJ1-2, with D perhaps matching TRBD1 (6 bases). Trimming removed 5 bases from V and 7 bases from J, with 20 bases in between. The length of the CDR3 is 15 residues. The germline V gene encodes CDR1 SGHTA and CDR2 FQGNSA. The CDR3: CASSDQQGGLGGYTF. The CDR3 nucleotides are TGTGCCAGCAGCGATCAACAGGGTGGGTTGGGTGGCTACACCTTC.

V gene TRBV25-1 combines with J gene TRBJ1-6; a weak D match, TRBD1 (5 bases). This CDR3 comprises 14 residues. In germline, CDR1 is MGHDK, CDR2 SYGVNS. V was clipped by 3 bases and J by 7 bases, with 10 bases between them. CDR3 bases: TGTGCCAGCAGTGAGGGACGCCTAAATTCACCCCTCCACTTT. Protein: CASSEGRLNSPLHF.

The sample holds a few counts of this clonotype. This chain links TRBV7-9 with TRBJ1-2, with TRBD1 identical over 7 bases. The junction had 8 bases not matched to a gene; V was cut back by 7 bases and J by 3 bases. This CDR3 has 14 amino acids. Germline-derived CDR1 and CDR2 are SEHNR and FQNEAQ (reference sequence). CDR3 bases: TGTGCCAGCATCGAGGGGGCCGGTGACTATGGCTACACCTTC. It translates to CASIEGAGDYGYTF.

This clonotype is medium-sized (0.01 to 0.1%) by share. The chain is built from TRBV6-5 and TRBJ1-2; 9 nucleotides agree with TRBD1. V lost 0 bases and J lost 7; bases outside the gene matches: 3. Germline values: CDR1 MNHEY, CDR2 SVGAGI. The CDR3 length is 14 residues. The CDR3 protein is CASSYSGQGSGYTF. CDR3 coding DNA: TGTGCCAGCAGTTACTCGGGACAGGGAAGTGGCTACACCTTC.

This rearrangement joins TRBV7-2 to TRBJ2-1; the D gene is possibly TRBD1 (6 bases). CDR1 and CDR2 (germline): SGHTA, FQGNSA. V was cut by 6 bases and J by 6 bases, with 12 bases left in between. This CDR3 region has 13 residues. The CDR3, as DNA: TGTGCCAGCAGTCTGGACAGACTCAATGAGCAGTTCTTC. It is translated as CASSLDRLNEQFF. Supplemented by reference TRBV7-2 and TRBJ2-1, the full variable domain reads GAGVSQSPSNKVTEKGKDVELRCDPISGHTALYWYRQSLGQGLEFLIYFQGNSAPDKSGLPSDRFSAERTGGSVSTLTIQRTQQEDSAVYLCASSLDRLNEQFFGPGTRLTVL.

The J gene is TRBJ1-1, the V gene TRBV11-2; D is ambiguous. This CDR3 has 12 amino acids. The germline V gene encodes CDR1 SGHAT and CDR2 FQNNGV. Trimming took off 3 bases at V and 0 bases at J, with 2 bases between the two ends. The chain's CDR3 is CASSFMNTEAFF. CDR3 bases: TGTGCCAGCAGCTTCATGAACACTGAAGCTTTCTTT. The full variable domain, completed using reference TRBV11-2 and TRBJ1-1, is EAGVAQSPRYKIIEKRQSVAFWCNPISGHATLYWYQQILGQGPKLLIQFQNNGVVDDSQLPKDRFSAERLKGVDSTLKIQPAKLEDSAVYLCASSFMNTEAFFGQGTRLTVV.

The rearrangement uses TRBV5-1 and TRBJ2-3; D is possibly TRBD2 (6 bases). V gave up 6 bases and J gave up 1 base, with 9 bases separating them. Germline-derived CDR1 and CDR2 are SGHRS and YFSETQ. The CDR3 length is 13 residues. CDR3 residues: CASTLAGTDTQYF. As DNA, the CDR3 is TGCGCCAGCACCTTAGCGGGCACAGATACGCAGTATTTT.

The table lists this clonotype with a few counts. This sequence joins TRBV6-1 and TRBJ1-1; D is uncertain. V shed 5 bases and J shed 1 base, with 8 bases lying between them. The CDR3 consists of 13 residues. Germline assignment: CDR1 MNHNS and CDR2 SASEGT. The CDR3 region has the DNA TGTGCCAGCAGTCACCAAGGGAACACTGAAGCTTTCTTT. Amino acid sequence: CASSHQGNTEAFF.

The rearrangement uses TRBV5-1 and TRBJ1-5, with 7 bases fitting TRBD1. This CDR3 comprises 14 residues. Germline trimming cut 4 bases from V and 2 bases from J; bases unmatched to any gene: 3. From germline, CDR1 is SGHRS and CDR2 YFSETQ. CDR3 loop: CASSLTGGNQPQHF. CDR3 DNA: TGCGCCAGCAGCCTAACAGGGGGCAATCAGCCCCAGCATTTT. The complete variable domain, with remaining parts taken from reference TRBV5-1 and TRBJ1-5, reads KAGVTQTPRYLIKTRGQQVTLSCSPISGHRSVSWYQQTPGQGLQFLFEYFSETQRNKGNFPGRFSGRQFSNSRSEMNVSTLELGDSALYLCASSLTGGNQPQHFGDGTRLSIL.